Following are 26 T cell receptor beta chains from one sample sequenced in a study of cytomegalovirus exposure and HLA in healthy donors. The PCR contained 60 Vbeta and 13 Jbeta primers. Only in-frame clones appear in the TCRdb table, and some are missing; sequencing was by immunoSEQ multiplex PCR. The table shows 50,000 to 70,000 clones, with 77% occurring only once. Sequencing was performed on PBMCs. The receptors come from a female donor in good health and CMV-seronegative.

This clone appeared a few times. This sequence joins TRBV10-3 and TRBJ1-1, with a tentative D call TRBD1 (5 bases). Trimming removed 2 bases at V and 3 bases at J, with 13 bases between. The germline V gene encodes CDR1 ENHRY and CDR2 SYGVKD. The CDR3 spans 15 residues. The CDR3 reads CAISERQGGDTEAFF. The CDR3 nucleotides are TGTGCCATCAGTGAGCGGCAGGGAGGGGACACTGAAGCTTTCTTT.

V usage is TRBV6-5 and J usage is TRBJ1-1; weak D call: TRBD1 (5 bases). Germline loops: CDR1 MNHEY, CDR2 SVGAGI. The V end lost 0 bases, the J end lost 5 bases, and 10 bases lay between the germline ends. The length of the CDR3 is 14 residues. The CDR3 DNA sequence: TGTGCCAGCAGTTACTCTAGGGAGGGGACTGAAGCTTTCTTT. This codes for CASSYSREGTEAFF.

In its sample, this clone was seen a few times. The CDR3 DNA reads as TGTGCCAGCAGTTTTAACGAGGGCTACGAGCAGTACTTC. Translation: CASSFNEGYEQYF. The V call is TRBV27, the J call TRBJ2-5; the D gene is possibly TRBD2 (5 bases). The last part of the DNA fits TRBJ2-7 better; the J call may be wrong. Germline CDR1 reads MNHEY; CDR2 reads SMNVEV (reference sequence). This CDR3 contains 13 residues.

The V call is TRBV13, the J call TRBJ2-7, with 9 bases fitting TRBD1. Germline loops: CDR1 PRHDT, CDR2 FYEKMQ (reference sequence). J gave up 8 bases and V 1 base, and 6 bases lay outside the gene matches. This CDR3 comprises 14 residues. CDR3 nucleotide sequence: TGTGCCAGCAGCTTAGATGACAGGGGGGGTCAGCAGTACTTC. Protein sequence: CASSLDDRGGQQYF.

The chain links TRBV7-8 to TRBJ2-3; no clear D gene. The CDR3 length is 16 residues. Germline V gene lookup returns CDR1 SGHVS and CDR2 FQNEAQ. With 1 base removed from V and 0 bases from J, the gap between germline ends came to 11 bases. The CDR3 loop reads CASSLGPNPSTDTQYF. The CDR3 coding sequence is TGTGCCAGCAGCTTAGGCCCTAACCCTAGCACAGATACGCAGTATTTT.

The chain carries TRBV28 and TRBJ2-2; 9 positions match TRBD2. After removal of 4 bases from V and 4 bases from J, the junction contained 10 bases not matched to a gene. The CDR3 runs 17 residues. Germline V gene lookup returns CDR1 MDHEN and CDR2 SYDVKM. The CDR3 is CASSSPSSGAFTGELFF. Written as DNA, the CDR3 is TGTGCCAGCAGTTCCCCCTCTAGCGGGGCCTTCACCGGGGAGCTGTTTTTT.

The gene calls are TRBV9 and TRBJ2-2; the match to TRBD2 covers 7 bases. V was clipped by 2 bases and J by 1 base; unmatched bases: 2. Germline CDR1 SGDLS, CDR2 YYNGEE. The CDR3 sequence is 15 residues long. The DNA for the CDR3 is TGTGCCAGCAGCGTGGGACTAAAGAACACCGGGGAGCTGTTTTTT. Amino acid sequence: CASSVGLKNTGELFF.

V is TRBV7-8 and J is TRBJ1-4, with D possibly matching TRBD1 (5 bases). Germline CDR1 reads SGHVS; CDR2 reads FQNEAQ. This CDR3 region has 16 residues. V shed 5 bases and J shed 0 bases, with 13 bases lying between them. The CDR3 DNA reads as TGTGCCAGCAGCCCTTATACGGGGGCAACTAATGAAAAACTGTTTTTT. Translation: CASSPYTGATNEKLFF. The full variable domain, in which reference TRBV7-8 and TRBJ1-4 provide the parts outside the CDR3, is GAGVSQSPRYKVAKRGQDVALRCDPISGHVSLFWYQQALGQGPEFLTYFQNEAQLDKSGLPSDRFFAERPEGSVSTLKIQRTQQEDSAVYLCASSPYTGATNEKLFFGSGTQLSVL.

The J gene is TRBJ2-7, the V gene TRBV7-2; D is perhaps TRBD1 (6 bases). Deletions cut 5 bases from V and 7 bases from J, with 18 bases between. The CDR3 has 14 amino acids. The germline V gene encodes CDR1 SGHTA and CDR2 FQGNSA. The CDR3 bases are TGTGCCAGCAGCCACCGTCAGGGGTTGGGGGAGCAGTACTTC. Amino acid sequence: CASSHRQGLGEQYF. The complete variable domain, with remaining parts taken from reference TRBV7-2 and TRBJ2-7, reads GAGVSQSPSNKVTEKGKDVELRCDPISGHTALYWYRQSLGQGLEFLIYFQGNSAPDKSGLPSDRFSAERTGGSVSTLTIQRTQQEDSAVYLCASSHRQGLGEQYFGPGTRLTVT.

The chain recombines TRBV4-3 with TRBJ2-7, with 10 bases matching TRBD2. Germline CDR1 reads LGHNA; CDR2 reads YSLEER. This CDR3 is 19 amino acids long. V dropped 0 bases and J dropped 5; count of bases not matched to a gene: 16. CDR3 in amino acids: CASSQDYVRASGSSHEQYF. Here the CDR3 DNA reads TGCGCCAGCAGCCAAGATTACGTAAGGGCTAGCGGGAGCAGCCACGAGCAGTACTTC.

V and J are TRBV19 and TRBJ1-4, with 8 bases that match TRBD1. CDR3 length: 16 amino acids. V lost 6 bases and J lost 3; bases outside the gene matches: 9. Germline CDR1 reads LNHDA; CDR2 reads SQIVND (reference sequence). The CDR3 spells CASRTTGVGANEKLFF. The CDR3 coding sequence is TGTGCCAGTAGAACGACAGGGGTCGGGGCTAATGAAAAACTGTTTTTT.

The rearrangement joins TRBV6-1 to TRBJ2-7, with D maybe TRBD1 (6 bases). V shed 2 bases and J shed 5 bases, with 10 bases lying between them. Germline CDR1 is MNHNS and CDR2 is SASEGT. The CDR3 covers 13 residues. The CDR3 reads CASSERWDNEQYF. DNA for the CDR3: TGTGCCAGCAGTGAAAGGTGGGACAACGAGCAGTACTTC.

The rearrangement uses TRBV23-1 and TRBJ1-3; tentative D call: TRBD1 (5 bases). TRBV23-1 is known as an ORF, though its function is uncertain. The CDR3 has 20 amino acids. V was pared by 0 bases and J by 1 base, with 22 bases between. CDR3 sequence (DNA): TGCGCCAGCAGTCAATCGGTGGAAGGTTACAGGCCGGAGTCTGGAAACACCATATATTTT. Its translation is CASSQSVEGYRPESGNTIYF.

The chain joins TRBV7-2 to TRBJ1-5, with D possibly TRBD1 on 6 matching bases. The V gene lost 6 bases and the J gene lost 4 bases, with 16 bases spanning the gap. The CDR3 loop spans 15 amino acids. CDR1 is SGHTA and CDR2 is FQGNSA in the germline V gene. The CDR3 region has the DNA TGTGCCAGCAGTCTTACAGGGCCTGGGAATCAGCCCCAGCATTTT. This translates into CASSLTGPGNQPQHF.

The chain is built from TRBV9 and TRBJ2-3; D gene unclear. V dropped 2 bases and J dropped 1 base, with 5 bases sitting between them. This CDR3 is 13 amino acids long. Germline V lookup: CDR1 SGDLS, CDR2 YYNGEE. This CDR3 is CASSVPGTDTQYF. The CDR3 DNA sequence: TGTGCCAGCAGCGTGCCGGGCACAGATACGCAGTATTTT.

The chain joins TRBV28 to TRBJ2-5, with D unresolved. Trimming pared 3 bases from V and 2 bases from J, leaving 7 bases between. Germline V gene lookup returns CDR1 MDHEN and CDR2 SYDVKM. This CDR3 is built from 13 residues. DNA of the CDR3: TGTGCCAGCAGTTTTGTACAGCAAGAGACCCAGTACTTC. Protein product: CASSFVQQETQYF.

There are a few counts of this clone. This sequence joins TRBV7-2 and TRBJ2-1, with TRBD2 matching over 13 bases. V dropped 0 bases and J dropped 7; count of bases not matched to a gene: 6. The length of the CDR3 is 17 residues. Germline V gene data show CDR1 as SGHTA and CDR2 as FQGNSA. CDR3 nucleotide sequence: TGTGCCAGCAGCTTAGCGACCGGGACTAGCGGGGTTAATGAGCAGTTCTTC. Translating gives CASSLATGTSGVNEQFF. The full variable domain, rest sourced from reference TRBV7-2 and TRBJ2-1, is GAGVSQSPSNKVTEKGKDVELRCDPISGHTALYWYRQSLGQGLEFLIYFQGNSAPDKSGLPSDRFSAERTGGSVSTLTIQRTQQEDSAVYLCASSLATGTSGVNEQFFGPGTRLTVL.

This sequence joins TRBV11-2 and TRBJ1-1; perhaps TRBD1 as D (5 bases). Germline V gives CDR1 SGHAT, CDR2 FQNNGV. The germline V and J ends were trimmed by 1 base and 3 bases, with 9 bases remaining between them. This CDR3 region has 14 residues. CDR3 in amino acids: CASSLAGGDTEAFF. Here the CDR3 DNA reads TGTGCCAGCAGCTTAGCGGGGGGAGACACTGAAGCTTTCTTT.

Here the CDR3 DNA reads TGTGCCAGCAGCTTAGACGGAGCTGGGGAGCTGTTTTTT. This gives the protein CASSLDGAGELFF. The V call is TRBV11-1, the J call TRBJ2-2; no clear D. The CDR3 covers 13 residues. V shed 1 base and J shed 8 bases, with 8 bases lying between them. Germline values: CDR1 SGHAT, CDR2 FQDESV (reference sequence).

This clone was observed a handful of times. V usage is TRBV5-4 and J usage is TRBJ2-1; D may be TRBD1 (6 bases). V lost 0 bases and J lost 5, with 12 bases in between. Germline V gene lookup returns CDR1 SGHNT and CDR2 YYREEE (reference sequence). CDR3 length: 15 amino acids. This CDR3 reads CASSLGTGPDNEQFF. For the CDR3, the DNA is TGTGCCAGCAGCTTGGGAACAGGGCCTGACAATGAGCAGTTCTTC.

This clone is deemed medium-sized. This chain connects TRBV5-1 to TRBJ1-1; 8 bases are a match to TRBD1. The germline V gene encodes CDR1 SGHRS and CDR2 YFSETQ. The CDR3 extends over 15 amino acids. Trimming cost V 2 bases and J 7 bases; bases outside gene matches: 10. The CDR3 region is CASSLGQGAFDEAFF. In DNA, the CDR3 is TGCGCCAGCAGCTTAGGGCAGGGGGCGTTTGATGAAGCTTTCTTT.

This clone came up once. The rearrangement links TRBV6-6 to TRBJ2-5, with 9 bases that match TRBD1. After removal of 5 bases from V and 4 bases from J, the junction contained 11 bases not matched to a gene. The CDR3 has 16 amino acids. Germline CDR1 reads MNHNY; CDR2 reads SVGAGI (reference sequence). Here the CDR3 reads CASSTLPGQGPETQYF. CDR3 nucleotide sequence: TGTGCCAGCAGTACATTACCGGGACAGGGTCCAGAGACCCAGTACTTC.

V and J are TRBV10-1 and TRBJ1-5; 8 bases line up with TRBD1. This CDR3 region has 17 residues. V lost 5 bases and J lost 0; bases outside the gene matches: 9. Germline CDR1 WNHNN, CDR2 SYGVQD (reference sequence). In DNA form, the CDR3 reads TGCGCCAGCAGTCCCGGGACAGGCGAATATAGCAATCAGCCCCAGCATTTT. This translates into CASSPGTGEYSNQPQHF.

This clone was observed a handful of times. The chain recombines TRBV7-9 with TRBJ2-3, with a weak D call TRBD2 (6 bases). Looked up from germline, CDR1 is SEHNR and CDR2 is FQNEAQ (reference sequence). V shed 3 bases and J shed 2 bases, with 9 bases lying between them. This CDR3 has 14 amino acids. Here the CDR3 reads CASSLGTYTDTQYF. CDR3 sequence (DNA): TGTGCCAGCAGCTTGGGGACTTACACAGATACGCAGTATTTT.

The rearrangement joins TRBV9 to TRBJ2-2; D is possibly TRBD1 (5 bases). Germline V gene sequence: CDR1 SGDLS, CDR2 YYNGEE. CDR3 size: 15 residues. The germline V and J ends were trimmed by 3 bases and 1 base, with 10 bases remaining between them. CDR3 residues: CASSGQTGNTGELFF. The CDR3 DNA reads TGTGCCAGCAGCGGCCAAACAGGGAACACCGGGGAGCTGTTTTTT.

The chain is built from TRBV10-3 and TRBJ1-3; unclear D gene. Germline CDR1 reads ENHRY; CDR2 reads SYGVKD. The CDR3 loop spans 12 amino acids. The ends were cut back, 2 bases at V and 8 bases at J, with 7 bases in the middle. CDR3 bases: TGTGCCATCAGTGAGCTAGCGGACACCATATATTTT. Amino acids: CAISELADTIYF.